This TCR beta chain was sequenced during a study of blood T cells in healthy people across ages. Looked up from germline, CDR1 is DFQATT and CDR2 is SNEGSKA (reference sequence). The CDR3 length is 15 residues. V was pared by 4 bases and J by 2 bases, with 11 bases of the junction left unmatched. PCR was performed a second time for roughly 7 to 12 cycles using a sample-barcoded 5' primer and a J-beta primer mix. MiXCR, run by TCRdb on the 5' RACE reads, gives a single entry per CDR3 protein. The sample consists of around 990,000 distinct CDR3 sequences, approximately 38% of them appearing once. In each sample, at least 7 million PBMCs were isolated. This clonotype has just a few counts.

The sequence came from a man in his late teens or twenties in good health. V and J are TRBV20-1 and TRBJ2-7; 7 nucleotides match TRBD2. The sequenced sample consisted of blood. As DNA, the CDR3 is TGCAGTGCTACATACCAAAGCGGGGCCACCTACGAGCAGTACTTC. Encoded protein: CSATYQSGATYEQYF.